This T cell receptor (beta chain) was captured by sequencing in a study of chemoradiotherapy in HPV16-positive cancers. On the study more broadly: Candidate HPV-specific T-cell clones and common TCR motifs came from functional assays in a couple of HPV16-positive patients. Study findings and constraints: For HPV16-positive patients, expanding HPV-responsive T cells associated with longer recurrence-free survival. Candidate HPV-specific clones and E7-related TCR motifs grew in tumor during treatment.

The assay was immunoSEQ multiplex PCR, and TCRdb's table has in-frame clones only and misses some. Altogether some 20,000 clones are present, around 78% being singletons, with the ten largest covering roughly 2.6%. On this clone: Its target is unknown.

V gave up 6 bases and J gave up 2 bases, with 17 bases separating them. CDR3 length: 16 amino acids. Germline V gene sequence: CDR1 LNHDA, CDR2 SQIVND (reference sequence). Collection of the sample occurred from a patient who underwent chemoradiotherapy. This sequence joins TRBV19 and TRBJ2-1; maybe TRBD1 (6 bases). The receptor was derived from a human donor with HPV-associated anogenital cancer. CDR3 loop: CASSRQDLLTYNEQFF. The CDR3 DNA follows: TGTGCCAGTAGCCGACAGGACTTACTAACCTACAATGAGCAGTTCTTC.